Here is one T cell receptor (beta chain) with its context. Seattle patients were enrolled during active infection and followed longitudinally. Per the study methods: Nucleated cell counts were estimated from reference gene primer amplification. Sequenced by immunoSEQ multiplex PCR; TCRdb stores in-frame clones only, minus some. D and trimming come from the DNA, and the V and J calls and clone size come from that table. The sample lists approximately 390,000 clones, over 75% occurring once. This specimen comes from a study of blood T cell repertoires in COVID-19. About the study: COVID-19 samples from acute and convalescent phases originated in the United States, Italy and Spain.

Germline lookup yields CDR1 SQVTM and CDR2 ANQGSEA. V shed 1 base and J shed 0 bases, with 9 bases lying between them. This CDR3 is 15 amino acids long. The sample was peripheral blood. This TCR derives from a woman aged 60-70 years with COVID-19, enrolled during active disease. This chain uses TRBV29-1 with TRBJ1-4, with D tentatively TRBD1 (5 bases). The CDR3 nucleotides are TGCAGCGTTGAAGTAGGGGAAGCAACTAATGAAAAACTGTTTTTT. This translates into CSVEVGEATNEKLFF.